These 21 T cell receptor beta chains originate from one sample sequenced in a study of blood T cells in healthy people across ages. Alongside a J-beta primer mix, a sample-barcoded 5' primer served in a second PCR lasting roughly 7 to 12 cycles. TCRdb reprocessed the 5' RACE reads via MiXCR and lists one record per CDR3 protein. The table lists 780,000 or so distinct CDR3 sequences, about 61% of them singletons. Sequenced material: blood. These receptors were collected from a man aged 35 to 55 in good health.

Here the CDR3 DNA reads TGTGCCAGCAGTTCCCCCCAGGGTCCCGGGGAGCTGTTTTTT. Its protein is CASSSPQGPGELFF. This chain joins TRBV28 and TRBJ2-2, with D perhaps matching TRBD1 (5 bases). V was shortened by 4 bases and J by 6 bases, with 12 bases between the two germline ends. Germline CDR1 and CDR2: MDHEN and SYDVKM. The CDR3 has 14 amino acids.

This rearrangement joins TRBV11-2 to TRBJ2-3; TRBD1 matches 8 bases. J lost 6 bases, V lost 2 bases, and 4 bases had no gene match. This CDR3 is built from 14 residues. Germline V gene lookup returns CDR1 SGHAT and CDR2 FQNNGV. The CDR3 DNA follows: TGTGCCAGCAGCTTACGGGACAGGCGGGATACGCAGTATTTT. Protein sequence: CASSLRDRRDTQYF.

The chain is built from TRBV12-3 or TRBV12-4 and TRBJ1-1; D remains unclear. V was shortened by 3 bases and J by 11 bases, with 13 bases between the two germline ends. This CDR3 is built from 12 residues. In nucleotides, the CDR3 is TGTGCCAGCAGTTTTGGGGTGCGCCGGGCTTTCTTT. Encoded protein: CASSFGVRRAFF.

This clonotype was observed at least ten times. The V call is TRBV28, the J call TRBJ2-1; 12 nucleotides agree with TRBD2. Germline CDR1 and CDR2: MDHEN and SYDVKM. CDR3 length: 15 residues. With 3 bases clipped from V and 8 bases from J, the junction kept 5 bases outside the gene matches. CDR3 nucleotides: TGTGCCAGCAGTTTCACGACTAGCGGGAGCGATGAGCAGTTCTTC. Its protein is CASSFTTSGSDEQFF.

The CDR3 DNA sequence: TGCAGTGCTAGACGTGGGGTGGAGCAGTACTTC. Translating gives CSARRGVEQYF. The chain carries TRBV20-1 and TRBJ2-7; D gene unclear. V was trimmed by 2 bases and J by 7 bases, leaving 9 bases between them. Germline lookup yields CDR1 DFQATT and CDR2 SNEGSKA (reference sequence). The CDR3 is 11 residues long.

The V call is TRBV7-2, the J call TRBJ2-7; TRBD2 matches 14 bases. The V and J ends lost 8 bases and 3 bases, in that order; junction bases with no gene match: 3. In germline, CDR1 is SGHTA, CDR2 FQGNSA. The CDR3 is 14 amino acids. This chain's CDR3 is CASAGLAGVYEQYF. DNA for the CDR3: TGTGCCAGCGCGGGACTAGCGGGAGTCTACGAGCAGTACTTC. The full variable domain, its missing parts supplied by reference TRBV7-2 and TRBJ2-7, is GAGVSQSPSNKVTEKGKDVELRCDPISGHTALYWYRQSLGQGLEFLIYFQGNSAPDKSGLPSDRFSAERTGGSVSTLTIQRTQQEDSAVYLCASAGLAGVYEQYFGPGTRLTVT.

This clonotype was counted only a few times. V is TRBV27 and J is TRBJ2-7; 14 positions match TRBD2. This CDR3 has 15 amino acids. Trimming at V came to 4 bases and at J to 6 bases, leaving 5 bases not matched to a gene. Germline V CDR1 and CDR2: MNHEY, SMNVEV (reference sequence). The CDR3 region is CASSSGLAGVSEQYF. CDR3 bases: TGTGCCAGCAGTTCGGGACTAGCGGGAGTCTCCGAGCAGTACTTC.

Only a few counts were recorded for this clonotype. J is TRBJ2-3 and V is TRBV7-9; D is unclear. Per germline, CDR1 SEHNR and CDR2 FQNEAQ (reference sequence). Deletions cut 1 base from V and 4 bases from J, with 9 bases between. This CDR3 is built from 14 residues. The CDR3 nucleotides read TGTGCCAGCAGCTTAGTCGCTACCTCAGATACGCAGTATTTT. Its protein is CASSLVATSDTQYF.

The chain has TRBV20-1 and TRBJ2-1; D uncertain. Germline V gene data show CDR1 as DFQATT and CDR2 as SNEGSKA (reference sequence). Between the trimmed V and J ends, which lost 3 bases and 8 bases, there was a span of 11 bases. This CDR3 comprises 12 residues. CDR3 sequence reads: CSARSDADEQFF. The DNA for the CDR3 is TGCAGTGCTAGGTCCGACGCGGATGAGCAGTTCTTC.

The chain carries TRBV7-6 and TRBJ2-4; no definite D call. V lost 0 bases to trimming and J lost 1 base, with 13 bases between them. Germline CDR1 reads SGHVS; CDR2 reads FNYEAQ. CDR3 length: 17 amino acids. CDR3 bases: TGTGCCAGCAGCTTAGCGCTAAGTATCTGGGCCAAAAACATTCAGTACTTC. This encodes CASSLALSIWAKNIQYF.

This sequence joins TRBV20-1 and TRBJ1-2; TRBD1 matches 9 bases. The J segment lost 7 bases and the V segment lost 1 base, leaving 7 bases of the junction unmatched. There are 14 residues in the CDR3. In germline, CDR1 is DFQATT, CDR2 SNEGSKA (reference sequence). CDR3 sequence: CSARVSDRGSGYTF. Written as DNA, the CDR3 is TGCAGTGCTAGAGTCAGTGACAGGGGGAGTGGCTACACCTTC.

The rearrangement uses TRBV10-3 and TRBJ1-1; 7 bases map to TRBD1. CDR3 length: 20 residues. Trimming removed 0 bases from V and 3 bases from J; junction bases left unmatched: 19. CDR1 ENHRY and CDR2 SYGVKD come from the germline V gene. CDR3 DNA sequence: TGTGCCATCAGTGAGTCAAATCCGTCCGGGGCAGGGGGTAGGGACACTGAAGCTTTCTTT. Translating it yields CAISESNPSGAGGRDTEAFF.

The chain couples TRBV29-1 to TRBJ2-3; TRBD1 matches 9 bases. CDR1 is SQVTM and CDR2 is ANQGSEA in the germline V gene. V shed 1 base, J shed 3 bases, and the junction held 11 bases outside the gene matches. The CDR3 spans 17 residues. CDR3 DNA sequence: TGCAGCGTTGAAGGAGCCATTCCGGACAGGGGTACAGATACGCAGTATTTT. As protein: CSVEGAIPDRGTDTQYF.

This rearrangement joins TRBV7-9 to TRBJ2-1; either TRBD1 or TRBD2 may supply D (5 bases each). Germline assignment: CDR1 SEHNR and CDR2 FQNEAQ (reference sequence). Trimming shortened V by 2 bases and J by 5 bases, and 13 bases separated the two germline ends. The CDR3 has 15 amino acids. The CDR3 DNA is TGTGCCAGCAGCTTATGGTTGGGGGTAGACAATGAGCAGTTCTTC. This translates into CASSLWLGVDNEQFF.

This clonotype has more than one count but fewer than ten. The chain recombines TRBV20-1 with TRBJ2-5; D may be TRBD2 (5 bases). The CDR3 has 16 residues. Germline V gene data show CDR1 as DFQATT and CDR2 as SNEGSKA (reference sequence). The V gene lost 6 bases and the J gene lost 5 bases, with 25 bases spanning the gap. CDR3 residues: CSALTLLDSFSETQYF. CDR3 bases: TGCAGTGCCCTCACCTTACTAGACTCCTTCTCGGAGACCCAGTACTTC.

In this sample, this clonotype turned up once. This sequence joins TRBV27 and TRBJ1-2; weak D call: TRBD1 (6 bases). Deletions cut 3 bases from V and 8 bases from J, with 16 bases between. The CDR3 extends over 14 amino acids. Germline V gene data show CDR1 as MNHEY and CDR2 as SMNVEV (reference sequence). This CDR3 reads CASSFSLAGDGYTF. Written as DNA, the CDR3 is TGTGCCAGCAGTTTTTCATTGGCAGGGGACGGCTACACCTTC.

This clonotype occurred a few times. The rearrangement links TRBV10-3 to TRBJ2-1; D could derive from TRBD1 or TRBD2 (5 bases each). The CDR3 is 16 residues long. Deletions cut 8 bases from V and 4 bases from J, with 21 bases between. Germline V gives CDR1 ENHRY, CDR2 SYGVKD. The CDR3 loop is CAIQAQGTGEYNEQFF. The CDR3 DNA follows: TGTGCCATCCAAGCTCAAGGGACCGGGGAATACAATGAGCAGTTCTTC.

V gene TRBV29-1 combines with J gene TRBJ2-7, with a possible D match to TRBD2 (5 bases). Germline V gives CDR1 SQVTM, CDR2 ANQGSEA. The CDR3 has 13 residues. Trimming took off 5 bases at V and 2 bases at J, with 13 bases between the two ends. The CDR3 is CSVRTRGAYEQYF. The CDR3 DNA reads TGCAGCGTTAGAACCCGGGGTGCCTACGAGCAGTACTTC.

A few counts support this clonotype. The CDR3 reads CASQGQKAGDEQYF. The CDR3 nucleotides read TGTGCCAGTCAGGGCCAGAAGGCAGGGGACGAGCAGTACTTC. The rearrangement links TRBV27 to TRBJ2-7, with D possibly matching TRBD1 (6 bases). Per germline, CDR1 MNHEY and CDR2 SMNVEV (reference sequence). Trimming left V 9 bases short and J 5 bases short, with 20 bases between. This CDR3 is built from 14 residues.

The V and J genes are TRBV30 and TRBJ1-6, with 8 bases aligning to TRBD1. With V trimmed by 5 bases and J by 8 bases, 5 bases remained unmatched. The CDR3 contains 13 residues. Per germline, CDR1 GTSNPN and CDR2 SVGIG (reference sequence). The CDR3 sequence: CAWDPGQDSPLHF. In nucleotides, the CDR3 is TGTGCCTGGGATCCGGGACAGGATTCACCCCTCCACTTT.

This clonotype was observed a handful of times. The chain is built from TRBV5-5 and TRBJ2-7, with 7 positions matching TRBD1. CDR1 and CDR2 from the germline V gene are SGHKS and YYEKEE (reference sequence). V lost 0 bases and J lost 1; bases outside the gene matches: 4. CDR3 length: 15 amino acids. The CDR3 loop reads CASSLDGTASYEQYF. CDR3 in DNA: TGTGCCAGCAGCTTGGACGGGACAGCTTCCTACGAGCAGTACTTC.